This T cell receptor beta chain was sequenced during a study of blood T cells in healthy people across ages. For the second PCR, which ran for about 7 to 11 cycles, a sample-barcoded 5' primer and a J-beta primer mix were used. One entry per CDR3 protein results from TCRdb running MiXCR on the 5' RACE reads. The table lists about 730,000 distinct CDR3 sequences, roughly 43% of them singletons, with around a fifth in the top ten. The V gene lost 1 base and the J gene lost 11 bases, with 29 bases spanning the gap. This CDR3 has 17 residues. Germline CDR1 and CDR2: DFQATT and SNEGSKA (reference sequence).

This receptor was taken from a woman in her sixties or seventies in good health. The sequencing input was blood. V gene TRBV20-1 combines with J gene TRBJ2-5, with D possibly being TRBD1 (5 bases). CDR3 region: CSARAYGFQGSYNEQYF. The CDR3 region has the DNA TGCAGTGCTAGAGCTTATGGTTTTCAGGGCTCCTACAATGAGCAGTACTTC.